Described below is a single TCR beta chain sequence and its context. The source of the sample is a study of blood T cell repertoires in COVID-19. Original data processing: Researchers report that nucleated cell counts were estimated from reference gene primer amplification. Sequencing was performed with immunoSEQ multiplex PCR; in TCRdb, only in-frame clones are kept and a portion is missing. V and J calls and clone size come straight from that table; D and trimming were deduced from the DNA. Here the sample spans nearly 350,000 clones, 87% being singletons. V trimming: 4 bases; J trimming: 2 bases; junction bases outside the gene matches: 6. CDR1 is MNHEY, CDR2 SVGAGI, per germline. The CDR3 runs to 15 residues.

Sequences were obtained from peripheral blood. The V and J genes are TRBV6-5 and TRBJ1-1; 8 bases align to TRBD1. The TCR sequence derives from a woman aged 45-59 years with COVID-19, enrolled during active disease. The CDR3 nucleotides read TGTGCCAGCAGTTCGTGGGACAGGAGAAACACTGAAGCTTTCTTT. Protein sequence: CASSSWDRRNTEAFF.